This T cell receptor (beta chain) derives from a study of T cell repertoires in cytomegalovirus infection. Looking at the study overall: Use of recently identified HLA-C-restricted and well-studied HLA-B-restricted CMV epitopes was part of the study. CMV infection and matching HLA type were both indicated by public TCR beta signatures. Overall study findings and caveats: Cumulative frequency of public TCR beta families picked out carriers of CMV plus the relevant HLA. Ex vivo responses were dominated by HLA-C-restricted CMV-specific TCR beta clonotypes.

Comment on this clonotype: Antigen: not known.

Germline trimming cut 5 bases from V and 1 base from J; bases unmatched to any gene: 3. Germline V gene sequence: CDR1 SGHAT, CDR2 FQNNGV. The CDR3 has 14 amino acids. Via MiXCR, TCRdb re-called the reads, giving one row per CDR3 protein. The sample lists approximately 590,000 distinct CDR3 sequences, roughly 42% seen once, with 40% to 60% in the top ten. The V gene is TRBV11-2, the J gene TRBJ2-3, with 7 positions matching TRBD2. The TCR was taken from a human donor in good health (CMV status not recorded). Some clones in this sample may be carry-over from other donors' samples. The material sequenced was cultured PBMCs, taken from culture after CMV antigen stimulation. Here the CDR3 DNA reads TGTGCCAGCAGCATCCTAGCGGGCACAGATACGCAGTATTTT. Protein: CASSILAGTDTQYF.